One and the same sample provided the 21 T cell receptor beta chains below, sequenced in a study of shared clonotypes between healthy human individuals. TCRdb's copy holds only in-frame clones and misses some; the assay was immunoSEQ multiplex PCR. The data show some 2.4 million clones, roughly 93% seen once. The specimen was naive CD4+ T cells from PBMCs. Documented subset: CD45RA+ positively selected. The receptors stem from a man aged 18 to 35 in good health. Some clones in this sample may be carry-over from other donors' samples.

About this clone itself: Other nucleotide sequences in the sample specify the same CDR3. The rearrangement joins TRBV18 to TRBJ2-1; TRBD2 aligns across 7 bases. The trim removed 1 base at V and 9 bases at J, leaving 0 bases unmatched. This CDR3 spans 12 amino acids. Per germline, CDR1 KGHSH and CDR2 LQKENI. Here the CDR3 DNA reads TGTGCCAGCTCACCACGCGGGGGTGAGCAGTTCTTC. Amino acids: CASSPRGGEQFF.

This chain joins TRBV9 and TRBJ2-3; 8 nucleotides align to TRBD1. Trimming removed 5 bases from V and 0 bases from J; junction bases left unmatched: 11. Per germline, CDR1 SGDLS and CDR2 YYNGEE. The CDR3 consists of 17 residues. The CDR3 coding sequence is TGTGCCAGCAGTGCCCCAGGGGGCTTAACTAGCACAGATACGCAGTATTTT. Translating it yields CASSAPGGLTSTDTQYF.

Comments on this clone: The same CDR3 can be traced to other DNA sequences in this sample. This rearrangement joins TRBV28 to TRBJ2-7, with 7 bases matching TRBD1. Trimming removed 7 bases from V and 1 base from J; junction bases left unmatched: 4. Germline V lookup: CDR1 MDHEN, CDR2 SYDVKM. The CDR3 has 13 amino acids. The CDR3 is CASKPGQSYEQYF. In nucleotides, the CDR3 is TGTGCCAGCAAGCCGGGACAGTCCTACGAGCAGTACTTC.

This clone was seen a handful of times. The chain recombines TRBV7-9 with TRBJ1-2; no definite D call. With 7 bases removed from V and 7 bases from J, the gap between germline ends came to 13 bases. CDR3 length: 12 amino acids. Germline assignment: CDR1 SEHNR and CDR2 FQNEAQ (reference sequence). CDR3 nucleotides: TGTGCCAGCACCGCCACAGCCCCTGGCTACACCTTC. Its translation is CASTATAPGYTF.

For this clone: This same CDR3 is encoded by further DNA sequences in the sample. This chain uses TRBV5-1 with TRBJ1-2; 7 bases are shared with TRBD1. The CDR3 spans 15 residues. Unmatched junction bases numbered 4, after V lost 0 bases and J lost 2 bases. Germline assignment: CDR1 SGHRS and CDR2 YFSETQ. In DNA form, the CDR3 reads TGCGCCAGCAGCTTGGGCGCGACAGGGAACTATGGCTACACCTTC. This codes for CASSLGATGNYGYTF.

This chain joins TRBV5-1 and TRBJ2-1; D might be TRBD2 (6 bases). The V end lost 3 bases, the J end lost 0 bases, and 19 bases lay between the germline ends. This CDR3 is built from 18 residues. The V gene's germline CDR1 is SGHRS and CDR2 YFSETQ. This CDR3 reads CASSSLSGGDSSYNEQFF. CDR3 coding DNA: TGCGCCAGCAGCTCGCTCTCCGGGGGTGATAGCTCCTACAATGAGCAGTTCTTC.

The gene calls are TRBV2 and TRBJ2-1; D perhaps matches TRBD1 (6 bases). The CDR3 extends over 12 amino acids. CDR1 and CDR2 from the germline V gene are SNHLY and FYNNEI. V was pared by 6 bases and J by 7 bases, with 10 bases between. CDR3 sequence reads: CASRERGNEQFF. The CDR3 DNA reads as TGTGCCAGCAGAGAAAGGGGGAATGAGCAGTTCTTC.

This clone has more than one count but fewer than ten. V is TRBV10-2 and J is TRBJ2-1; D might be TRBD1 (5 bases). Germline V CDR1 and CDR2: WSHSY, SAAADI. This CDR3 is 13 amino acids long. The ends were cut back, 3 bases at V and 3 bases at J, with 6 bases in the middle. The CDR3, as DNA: TGCGCCAGCAGTGAAAGGGGCTACAATGAGCAGTTCTTC. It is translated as CASSERGYNEQFF.

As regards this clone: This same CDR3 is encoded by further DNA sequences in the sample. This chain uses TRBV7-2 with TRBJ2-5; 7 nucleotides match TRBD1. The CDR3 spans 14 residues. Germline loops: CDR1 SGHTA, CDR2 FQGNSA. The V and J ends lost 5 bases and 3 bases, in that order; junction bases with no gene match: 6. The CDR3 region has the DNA TGTGCCAGCAGCCCAAGGACAGGCGAAGAGACCCAGTACTTC. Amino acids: CASSPRTGEETQYF.

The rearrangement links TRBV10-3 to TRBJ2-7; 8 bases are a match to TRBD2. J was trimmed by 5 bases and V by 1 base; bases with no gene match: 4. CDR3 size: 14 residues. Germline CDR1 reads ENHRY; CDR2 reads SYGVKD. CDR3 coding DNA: TGTGCCATCAGTGAGTTTGGGACTAGTAACGAGCAGTACTTC. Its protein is CAISEFGTSNEQYF.

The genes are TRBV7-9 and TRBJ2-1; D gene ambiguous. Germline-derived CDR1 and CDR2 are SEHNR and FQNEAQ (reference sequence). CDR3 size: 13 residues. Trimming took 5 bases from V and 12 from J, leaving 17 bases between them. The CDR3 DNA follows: TGTGCCAGCAGCCCCGAGGTACGGTCAGGGCAGTTCTTC. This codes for CASSPEVRSGQFF.

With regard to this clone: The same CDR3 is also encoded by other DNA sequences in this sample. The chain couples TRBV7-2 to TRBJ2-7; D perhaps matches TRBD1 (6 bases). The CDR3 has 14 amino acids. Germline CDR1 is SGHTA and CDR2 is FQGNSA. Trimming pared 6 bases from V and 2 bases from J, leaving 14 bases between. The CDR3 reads CASSLGRGTYEQYF. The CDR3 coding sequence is TGTGCCAGCAGTCTAGGAAGGGGGACCTACGAGCAGTACTTC. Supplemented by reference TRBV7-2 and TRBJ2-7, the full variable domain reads GAGVSQSPSNKVTEKGKDVELRCDPISGHTALYWYRQSLGQGLEFLIYFQGNSAPDKSGLPSDRFSAERTGGSVSTLTIQRTQQEDSAVYLCASSLGRGTYEQYFGPGTRLTVT.

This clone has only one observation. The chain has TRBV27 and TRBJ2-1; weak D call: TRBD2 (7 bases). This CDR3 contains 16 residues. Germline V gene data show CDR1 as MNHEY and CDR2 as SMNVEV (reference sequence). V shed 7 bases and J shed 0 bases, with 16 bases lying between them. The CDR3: CASISGGVSSYNEQFF. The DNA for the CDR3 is TGTGCCAGCATCTCGGGGGGCGTTAGCTCCTACAATGAGCAGTTCTTC.

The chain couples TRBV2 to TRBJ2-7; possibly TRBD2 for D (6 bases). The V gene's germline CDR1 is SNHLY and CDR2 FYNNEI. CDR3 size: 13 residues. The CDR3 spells CAQPAGSSYEQYF. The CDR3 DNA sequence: TGTGCGCAGCCAGCGGGCAGCTCCTACGAGCAGTACTTC.

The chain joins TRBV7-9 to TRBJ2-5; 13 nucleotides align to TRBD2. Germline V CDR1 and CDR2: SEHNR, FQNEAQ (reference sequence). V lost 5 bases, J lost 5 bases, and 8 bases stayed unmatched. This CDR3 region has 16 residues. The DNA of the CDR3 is TGTGCCAGCAGCACTCGACTAGCGGGAGGCGGGGAGACCCAGTACTTC. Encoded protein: CASSTRLAGGGETQYF.

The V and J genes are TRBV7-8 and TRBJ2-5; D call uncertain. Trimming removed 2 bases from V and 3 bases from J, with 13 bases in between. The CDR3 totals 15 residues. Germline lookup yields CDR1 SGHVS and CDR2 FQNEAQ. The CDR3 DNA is TGTGCCAGCAGCTTATGGCCAAGGCTCAAAGAGACCCAGTACTTC. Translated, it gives CASSLWPRLKETQYF.

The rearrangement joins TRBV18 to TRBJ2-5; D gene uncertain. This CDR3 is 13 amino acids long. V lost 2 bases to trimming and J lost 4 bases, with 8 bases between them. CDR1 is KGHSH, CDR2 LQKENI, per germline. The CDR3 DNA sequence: TGTGCCAGCTCACCAACGACGGTAGAGACCCAGTACTTC. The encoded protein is CASSPTTVETQYF. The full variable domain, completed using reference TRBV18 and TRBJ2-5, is NAGVMQNPRHLVRRRGQEARLRCSPMKGHSHVYWYRQLPEEGLKFMVYLQKENIIDESGMPKERFSAEFPKEGPSILRIQQVVRGDSAAYFCASSPTTVETQYFGPGTRLLVL.

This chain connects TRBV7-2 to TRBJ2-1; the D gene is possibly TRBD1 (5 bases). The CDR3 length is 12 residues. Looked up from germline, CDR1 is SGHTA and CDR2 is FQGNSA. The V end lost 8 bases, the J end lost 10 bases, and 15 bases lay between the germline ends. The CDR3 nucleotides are TGTGCCAGCGGTATAAGGGGTCTGGAGCAGTTCTTC. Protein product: CASGIRGLEQFF.

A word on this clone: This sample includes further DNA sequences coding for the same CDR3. The CDR3 coding sequence is TGTGCCAGCAGCTTAGACAGGAGCTCTGGAAACACCATATATTTT. Amino acid sequence: CASSLDRSSGNTIYF. The chain uses TRBV7-9 and TRBJ1-3; perhaps TRBD1 as D (5 bases). Germline V CDR1 and CDR2: SEHNR, FQNEAQ (reference sequence). The CDR3 sequence is 15 residues long. Trimming shortened V by 1 base and J by 0 bases, and 7 bases separated the two germline ends.

The chain's CDR3 is CASRAGTRAYEQYF. The CDR3, as DNA: TGTGCCAGCAGGGCCGGGACTAGGGCTTACGAGCAGTACTTC. The chain joins TRBV2 to TRBJ2-7; 8 bases are shared with TRBD2. J was trimmed by 4 bases and V by 6 bases; bases with no gene match: 8. The CDR3 consists of 14 residues. Germline loops: CDR1 SNHLY, CDR2 FYNNEI.

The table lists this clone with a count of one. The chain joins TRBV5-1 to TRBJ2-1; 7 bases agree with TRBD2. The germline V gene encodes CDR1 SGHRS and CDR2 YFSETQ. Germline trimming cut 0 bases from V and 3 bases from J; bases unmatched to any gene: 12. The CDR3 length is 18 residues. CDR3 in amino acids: CASSLALPGLADYNEQFF. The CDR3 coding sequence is TGCGCCAGCAGCTTGGCCCTTCCCGGGCTAGCGGACTACAATGAGCAGTTCTTC.